Listed below are T cell receptor beta chains from one sample, sequenced in a study of post-analysis software for immune sequencing data. TCRdb itself ran the PCR reads through MiXCR, one entry per CDR3 protein. The data show 750,000 to 900,000 distinct CDR3 sequences, with 46% seen just once and roughly 4.4% held by the top ten. The sequenced material came from blood. The origin of the receptors is a girl between 5 and 17 years old with multiple sclerosis. The CDR3 runs from the conserved cysteine through the conserved F or W. D genes are given only for firm matches. Size is omitted from some rows. Given values are once, few, many or a class for expanded clones.

V gene: TRBV30
J gene: TRBJ1-1
CDR3 length: 15
clone size: few
D gene: NA
CDR3 DNA: TGTGCCTGGAGTCGGACAGCGCTCATGAACACTGAAGCTTTCTTT
CDR3 protein: CAWSRTALMNTEAFF

V gene: TRBV20-1
J gene: TRBJ2-1
CDR3 length: 14
clone size: once
D gene: NA
CDR3 DNA: TGCAGTGCTAGAAGGGGGGGAGGGCCTAATGAGCAGTTCTTC
CDR3 protein: CSARRGGGPNEQFF

V gene: TRBV18
J gene: TRBJ1-2
CDR3 length: 15
clone size: NA
D gene: NA
CDR3 DNA: TGTGCCAGCTCACGCGACAAATCAAGATGGTATGGCTACACCTTC
CDR3 protein: CASSRDKSRWYGYTF

V gene: TRBV27
J gene: TRBJ1-2
CDR3 length: 17
clone size: NA
D gene: TRBD1
CDR3 DNA: TGTGCCAGCAGTTTATCAAGGGCAGGGGGGCCCCGGGCTGGCTACACCTTC
CDR3 protein: CASSLSRAGGPRAGYTF

V gene: TRBV12-3/TRBV12-4
J gene: TRBJ1-5
CDR3 length: 14
clone size: NA
D gene: NA
CDR3 DNA: TGTGCCAGCAGTTTTGGACGGGTAAATCAGCCCCAGCATTTT
CDR3 protein: CASSFGRVNQPQHF

V gene: TRBV7-2
J gene: TRBJ2-5
CDR3 length: 13
clone size: NA
D gene: NA
CDR3 DNA: TGTGCCAGCAGCCTTAGGCAGGGGAGAGAGCAGTACTTC
CDR3 protein: CASSLRQGREQYF

V gene: TRBV4-2
J gene: TRBJ2-5
CDR3 length: 13
clone size: NA
D gene: NA
CDR3 DNA: TGTGCCAGCAGCCAAGGGGGCGCGGAGACCCAGTACTTC
CDR3 protein: CASSQGGAETQYF

V gene: TRBV11-2
J gene: TRBJ1-4
CDR3 length: 12
clone size: few
D gene: NA
CDR3 DNA: TGTGCCAGCAGGACCGTAAATGAAAAACTGTTTTTT
CDR3 protein: CASRTVNEKLFF

V gene: TRBV20-1
J gene: TRBJ2-6
CDR3 length: 13
clone size: NA
D gene: NA
CDR3 DNA: TGCAGTGCCGCATCTACTGGGGCCAACGTCCTGACTTTC
CDR3 protein: CSAASTGANVLTF

V gene: TRBV7-2
J gene: TRBJ2-5
CDR3 length: 15
clone size: NA
D gene: TRBD1
CDR3 DNA: TGTGCCAGCAGCACCCCGGGACAGACCAAAGAGACCCAGTACTTC
CDR3 protein: CASSTPGQTKETQYF

V gene: TRBV12-3/TRBV12-4
J gene: TRBJ2-1
CDR3 length: 13
clone size: NA
D gene: TRBD2
CDR3 DNA: TGTGCCAGCAGTTTCCGGGGGGATGGTGAGCAGTTCTTC
CDR3 protein: CASSFRGDGEQFF

V gene: TRBV6-5
J gene: TRBJ1-2
CDR3 length: 15
clone size: NA
D gene: TRBD1
CDR3 DNA: TGTGCCAGCTCTGCGGGACAGCGGCCTAACTATGGCTACACCTTC
CDR3 protein: CASSAGQRPNYGYTF

V gene: TRBV11-3
J gene: TRBJ2-1
CDR3 length: 18
clone size: NA
D gene: NA
CDR3 DNA: TGTGCCAGCAGCTTAGATCCCCCCACTAGCCCCCTCTACAATGAGCAGTTCTTC
CDR3 protein: CASSLDPPTSPLYNEQFF

V gene: TRBV18
J gene: TRBJ2-3
CDR3 length: 14
clone size: NA
D gene: NA
CDR3 DNA: TGTGCCAGCTCACCACGGTCTGCGGGAGATACGCAGTATTTT
CDR3 protein: CASSPRSAGDTQYF